This TCR beta chain was recorded in a study of cytomegalovirus exposure and HLA in healthy donors. Overall study findings and caveats: Using a false discovery rate of 0.05, a later analysis showed that fewer than 20,000 TCR beta sequences were associated with HLA alleles.

PCR amplification relied on 60 Vbeta primers (plus 13 Jbeta primers). Method: immunoSEQ multiplex PCR; TCRdb's copy keeps in-frame clones and lacks some. The table includes about 70,000 clones, about 67% detected once. The ends lost 4 bases at V and 6 bases at J; junction bases unmatched: 6. Germline V gene sequence: CDR1 LNHDA, CDR2 SQIVND (reference sequence). The CDR3 is 14 residues long. Note on this clone: The antigen is not known.

V gene TRBV19 combines with J gene TRBJ1-5; 7 bases line up with TRBD1. Sequencing was done on a sample of PBMCs. The TCR originated in a human donor in good health. CDR3 nucleotides: TGTGCCAGTAGTAATATAGGGGGCGTTCAGCCCCAGCATTTT. Its translation: CASSNIGGVQPQHF.